These 12 T cell receptor beta chains came from one sample sequenced in a study of T cells in women clearing cervical HPV infection. Sequenced by immunoSEQ multiplex PCR; TCRdb stores in-frame clones only, minus some. Its clone listing holds 25,000 to 35,000 clones. Sequenced material: blood buffy coat. These receptors came from a woman between 18 and 70 years old with a cervical HPV16 infection that either progressed to CIN3+ or cleared (not recorded which).

Details on this clone: Read coverage stops 3 residues before the CDR3 terminus; the germline J gene supplies the remainder. This sample includes further DNA sequences coding for the same CDR3. This chain connects TRBV7-3 to TRBJ1-2, with D possibly being TRBD1 (5 bases). This CDR3 spans 15 amino acids. Germline V gene sequence: CDR1 SGHTA, CDR2 FQGTGA. The part of the CDR3 DNA that was read is TGTGCCAGCAGCCCTGGGGGGGGGAGCGGCGATACC. It translates to CASSPGGGSGDT. The CDR3 in its entirety is CASSPGGGSGDTYTF.

On this clone itself: The sequenced fragment ends 3 residues before the CDR3 boundary, so the rest is inferred from the germline J gene. The genes are TRBV29-1 and TRBJ2-1, with 9 bases lining up with TRBD2. V shed 6 bases and J 6 bases; nucleotides not matched to a gene: 21. The CDR3 sequence is 18 residues long. Per germline, CDR1 SQVTM and CDR2 ANQGSEA. CDR3 sequence: CSVGGRIGREGRINEQFF. CDR3 bases read: TGCAGCGTGGGGGGGAGGATAGGGCGGGAGGGCCGAATCAATGAG.

As for this clone: The read ends 3 residues early relative to the CDR3; the germline J gene fills the gap. V is TRBV7-8 and J is TRBJ2-3, with 11 bases aligning to TRBD2. The CDR3 contains 16 residues. The germline V gene has CDR1 SGHVS and CDR2 FQNEAQ. The V gene end was trimmed by 5 bases and the J gene end by 3 bases; junction bases not matched to a gene: 7. CDR3 sequence reads: CASSALSGGATDTQYF. The sequenced CDR3 bases are TGTGCCAGCAGCGCACTTAGCGGGGGGGCAACAGATACG. Variable domain in full (rest from reference TRBV7-8 and TRBJ2-3): GAGVSQSPRYKVAKRGQDVALRCDPISGHVSLFWYQQALGQGPEFLTYFQNEAQLDKSGLPSDRFFAERPEGSVSTLKIQRTQQEDSAVYLCASSALSGGATDTQYFGPGTRLTVL.

The CDR3 bases that were read are TGTGCCACCTCCCCCCTGACAGGAGGAAATGAAAAA. Amino acids: CATSPLTGGNEK. From start to end, the CDR3 is CATSPLTGGNEKLFF. J is TRBJ1-4 and V is TRBV19; TRBD1 might be the D (6 bases). Read data end 3 residues before the CDR3 end; the end is taken from the germline J gene. Germline V gene lookup returns CDR1 LNHDA and CDR2 SQIVND (reference sequence). This CDR3 spans 15 amino acids. Trimming pared 10 bases from V and 5 bases from J, leaving 20 bases between.

As concerns this clone: The CDR3 extends 3 residues past the end of the read, so its final part is completed from the germline J gene. The chain recombines TRBV14 with TRBJ1-6; D may be TRBD1 (5 bases). Trimming cost V 1 base and J 0 bases, with 13 bases left between them. The CDR3 loop spans 18 amino acids. CDR1 is SGHDN, CDR2 FVKESK, per germline. The part of the CDR3 DNA that was read is TGTGCCAGCAGCCAAGGGATACAGGCCTACTCCTATAATTCACCC. This sequence encodes CASSQGIQAYSYNSP. The CDR3 in its entirety is CASSQGIQAYSYNSPLHF.

Concerning this clone: The read is 3 residues too short to cover the CDR3 end, so that end is filled in from the germline J gene. The chain carries TRBV5-6 and TRBJ1-3; D is perhaps TRBD1 (5 bases). CDR1 is SGHDT, CDR2 YYEEEE, per germline. CDR3 length equals 15 residues. V lost 4 bases to trimming and J lost 5 bases, with 16 bases between them. The covered CDR3 bases are TGTGCCAGCAGCACTAGCGGGGGACGTCGAAACACC. It translates to CASSTSGGRRNT. Given in full, the CDR3 is CASSTSGGRRNTIYF.

On this clone itself: The read is 3 residues too short to cover the CDR3 end, so that end is filled in from the germline J gene. Other DNA sequences of this sample code for an identical CDR3. This sequence joins TRBV19 and TRBJ1-5; D may be TRBD1 (6 bases). From germline, CDR1 is LNHDA and CDR2 SQIVND (reference sequence). This CDR3 is 14 amino acids long. Deletions cut 9 bases from V and 9 bases from J, with 21 bases between. This CDR3 reads CASGDRLRARPQHF. The covered CDR3 bases are TGTGCCAGCGGCGACAGGCTGCGAGCTCGGCCC.

A remark on this clone: The read ends 3 residues shy of where the CDR3 ends; the end is completed using the germline J gene. This chain joins TRBV7-2 and TRBJ2-1, with D possibly being TRBD2 (5 bases). This CDR3 has 14 amino acids. Trimming took 4 bases from V and 6 from J, leaving 13 bases between them. Looked up from germline, CDR1 is SGHTA and CDR2 is FQGNSA. The CDR3 spells CASSWLALSNEQFF. Incomplete CDR3 DNA: TGTGCCAGCAGCTGGCTAGCCCTGAGCAATGAG.

Concerning this clone: The CDR3 is cut off 3 residues early in the read; its end comes from the germline J gene. The genes are TRBV2 and TRBJ1-1; 10 nucleotides align to TRBD1. Germline CDR1 is SNHLY and CDR2 is FYNNEI. Germline trimming cut 5 bases from V and 6 bases from J; bases unmatched to any gene: 12. CDR3 length: 16 residues. The CDR3 is CASSFPGTGARPEAFF. Partial CDR3 DNA: TGTGCCAGCAGTTTTCCCGGGACAGGGGCGCGGCCTGAA.

About this clone: Read sequence stops 3 residues before the CDR3 end, and the germline J gene provides the missing end. This rearrangement joins TRBV20-1 to TRBJ1-5, with D perhaps TRBD1 (5 bases). CDR1 is DFQATT and CDR2 is SNEGSKA in the germline V gene (reference sequence). CDR3 size: 13 residues. Trimming shortened V by 4 bases and J by 6 bases, and 13 bases separated the two germline ends. The CDR3: CSATRPGGQPQHF. The DNA read from the CDR3 is TGCAGTGCTACCCGACCCGGGGGTCAGCCC.

Comment on this clone: The read stops 3 residues short of the end of the CDR3; the missing end is completed from the germline J gene. The V gene is TRBV6-4, the J gene TRBJ1-6; 9 bases fit TRBD1. V shed 6 bases and J 9 bases; nucleotides not matched to a gene: 9. The CDR3 runs 15 residues. CDR1 and CDR2 (germline): MRHNA, SNTAGT. The CDR3 here is CASSPEGQGVSPLHF. The CDR3 DNA, read in part, is TGTGCCAGCAGCCCCGAGGGACAGGGAGTTTCACCC.

Incomplete CDR3 DNA: TGCGCCAGCAGCTTGGGTTCGGAAGAGACC. This encodes CASSLGSEET. The CDR3, in full, reads CASSLGSEETQYF. V usage is TRBV5-1 and J usage is TRBJ2-5; D gene ambiguous. The CDR3 end lies 3 residues beyond the end of the read and is filled in from the germline J gene. The CDR3 runs 13 residues. The germline V gene encodes CDR1 SGHRS and CDR2 YFSETQ. The germline V and J ends were trimmed by 0 bases and 3 bases, with 6 bases remaining between them.